This T cell receptor (beta chain) was identified in a study of T cell changes during pregnancy in multiple sclerosis. The V segment lost 3 bases and the J segment 2 bases; nucleotides outside the gene matches: 5. Germline-derived CDR1 and CDR2 are SGHRS and YFSETQ. The length of the CDR3 is 16 residues. The assay was immunoSEQ multiplex PCR, and TCRdb's table has in-frame clones only and misses some. The sample has about 67,000 clones, approximately 90% seen once. The TCR originated in a female donor with multiple sclerosis, enrolled in a pregnancy study. This sample comprised peripheral blood, obtained in the second trimester of pregnancy. J is TRBJ2-2 and V is TRBV5-1, with 9 bases that match TRBD2. The CDR3 region has the DNA TGCGCCAGCAGCTCTGTAGCGGGAGTTAACACCGGGGAGCTGTTTTTT. Encoded protein: CASSSVAGVNTGELFF.